A single sample is the source of the 7 T cell receptor beta chains below, sequenced in a study of blood T cell repertoires in COVID-19. The data were produced by immunoSEQ multiplex PCR, yet TCRdb's version contains in-frame clones alone and is incomplete. The table lists around 70,000 clones, over 65% of them singletons. The sequencing input was peripheral blood. Receptors originate from a human donor in a cohort sampled during active COVID-19.

The sample holds one count of this clone. The CDR3 loop reads CASSLAYSVRGSYEQYF. CDR3 nucleotide sequence: TGTGCCAGCAGCTTAGCCTATAGCGTGCGGGGGTCCTACGAGCAGTACTTC. The chain uses TRBV7-2 and TRBJ2-7; 7 bases match TRBD2. V gave up 0 bases and J gave up 1 base; unmatched junction bases: 9. Germline V lookup: CDR1 SGHTA, CDR2 FQGNSA. The CDR3 consists of 17 residues.

Only a few counts were recorded for this clone. The rearrangement joins TRBV20-1 to TRBJ1-1, with 7 nucleotides matching TRBD1. The ends lost 4 bases at V and 9 bases at J; junction bases unmatched: 5. This CDR3 is 11 amino acids long. The germline CDR1 and CDR2 sequences are DFQATT and SNEGSKA (reference sequence). This CDR3 is CSATRQGQAFF. The CDR3 DNA follows: TGCAGTGCTACCAGACAGGGCCAAGCTTTCTTT.

The V gene is TRBV19, the J gene TRBJ2-7, with D tentatively TRBD1 (5 bases). CDR1 is LNHDA, CDR2 SQIVND, per germline (reference sequence). V lost 8 bases, J lost 3 bases, and 17 bases lay in between. CDR3 length: 14 residues. The CDR3: CASSKSTVNYEQYF. The CDR3 DNA reads as TGTGCCAGTTCCAAATCGACAGTGAACTACGAGCAGTACTTC.

J is TRBJ1-4 and V is TRBV5-6, with TRBD1 matching 7 bases. The ends lost 2 bases at V and 7 bases at J; junction bases unmatched: 17. The germline gives CDR1 SGHDT, CDR2 YYEEEE. This CDR3 region has 18 residues. The CDR3 sequence is CASSLEPPVDRAGEKLFF. CDR3 in DNA: TGTGCCAGCAGCTTAGAGCCCCCCGTCGACAGGGCTGGTGAAAAACTGTTTTTT.

The chain recombines TRBV5-4 with TRBJ1-2; TRBD1 might be the D (5 bases). This CDR3 is 13 amino acids long. V lost 1 base and J lost 6, with 10 bases in between. From germline, CDR1 is SGHNT and CDR2 YYREEE (reference sequence). CDR3 sequence reads: CASSLQQVDGYTF. In nucleotides, the CDR3 is TGTGCCAGCAGCTTGCAACAGGTCGATGGCTACACCTTC.

This clone was seen a handful of times. The gene calls are TRBV3-1 (or the pseudogene TRBV3-2) and TRBJ2-7; 11 nucleotides align to TRBD1. Germline V CDR1 and CDR2: LGHDT, YNNKEL (reference sequence). The CDR3 runs 15 residues. V was clipped by 0 bases and J by 6 bases; unmatched bases: 4. The DNA for the CDR3 is TGTGCCAGCAGCCAAGATGGGACAGGGGGACGCGAGCAGTACTTC. Encoded protein: CASSQDGTGGREQYF.

The rearrangement joins TRBV6-6 to TRBJ2-5; a weak D match, TRBD2 (5 bases). The CDR3 spans 14 residues. Germline lookup yields CDR1 MNHNY and CDR2 SVGAGI (reference sequence). The ends were cut back, 5 bases at V and 1 base at J, with 11 bases in the middle. The CDR3 here is CASSSSGSQETQYF. The CDR3 DNA reads as TGTGCCAGCAGTAGTTCGGGGTCCCAAGAGACCCAGTACTTC.